This T cell receptor beta chain was observed in a study of blood T cells in healthy people across ages (dated by TCRdb to the mid-2010s). The study in broad terms: In model experiments, template switching captured about one uniquely barcoded TCR beta cDNA molecule for every two T cells. The donors were divided into four age groups: young (average around 15 years), middle-aged (under 40), aged (roughly 66) and long-lived (roughly 86). To avoid experimental bias, donors of different ages were spread randomly across the sequencing lanes. Using the same blood draw, the study looked at two additional independent replicas of 1 million unique cDNA reads for two donors, one aged 18 to 29 and the other aged 80 or older. Using deep sequencing normalized with unique cDNA molecular identifiers, the study measured how TCR beta repertoire diversity changes with age. General findings and caveats noted by the study authors: Estimates of total diversity from one million sequenced T cells were regarded as lower bounds and underestimates. Because donor CMV infection status was unknown, age-related changes in expanded clonotypes were potentially confounded. Bulk unsorted PBMC profiling prevented conclusive comparison of naive and antigen-experienced compartments. As age increased, observed TCR beta diversity per million T cells dropped in a roughly linear way, and a significant reduction was already evident by age about 40. Compared with the aged group, the long-lived group had more naive CD4+ T cells, fewer expanded clones and increased TCR diversity, suggesting age selection. The percentage of naive T cells measured by flow cytometry correlated strongly with observed TCR beta diversity.

Comments on this clonotype: Its antigen is currently not known. Qualities for individual bases were not recorded, and no much larger clone is one base off.

A distance of 18 bases separates the germline ends of V and J, which lose 4 bases and 5 bases respectively. Spanning cysteine to phenylalanine, the CDR3 consists of 15 amino acids. Only CDR3 DNA is held: 45 bases, read in frame from base 1. The germline V gene (reference sequence) yields SEHNR for CDR1 and FQNEAQ for CDR2. To prepare the library, 5' RACE was applied. A second 7 to 11 cycle PCR used a sample-barcoded 5' primer and a J-beta primer mix. A unique molecular identifier was introduced onto each TCR beta cDNA molecule by a template-switch 5' adaptor carrying 12 random nucleotides. Each sample yielded at least 2.5 million CDR3-containing paired-end reads. The Mint cDNA synthesis kit, primed by a TRBC-specific oligonucleotide, was used to synthesize first-strand cDNA from all RNA. Following uracil-DNA glycosylase treatment, a first 18-cycle PCR with universal primers M1SS and BC2_uni_R was performed on all cDNA. The authors' analysis ran thus. Normalization of each sample was performed by random selection of 1 million high-quality reads, each carrying a distinct molecular identifier. Instead of being binned into consensus sequences, reads that shared molecular identifiers were thrown out. MiTCR, run with a Q25 quality threshold and the strictest error-elimination algorithm, handled CDR3 identification, clonotype clustering and error correction. A nonparametric unseen species model using Euler transformation provided a lower-bound estimate of total TCR beta diversity. TCRdb redid the processing of the public reads, applying fastp at Q25 and MiXCR, and retained in-frame beta chains. Entries are consolidated by CDR3 protein sequence, retaining the most common genes and DNA. These V and J calls are TCRdb output, not the study's own analysis. A total of fewer than 2 million distinct CDR3 sequences appear in this sample, 39% of them only once. The top ten constitute more than 20% of the sample.

The 39 donors, aged about 6 to 95 years, were systemically healthy Caucasian individuals from Russia. Each donor gave ten milliliters of peripheral blood, drawn into EDTA-treated Vacutainer tubes. Ficoll-Paque density-gradient centrifugation was used to isolate PBMCs, with at least 7 million obtained per sample. Trizol reagent was used to extract total RNA from PBMCs, with at least 5.5 micrograms per sample. For every donor, flow cytometry on a PBMC aliquot measured the percentage of naive CD45RAhigh/CD27high T cells. The chain is encoded by TRBV7-9 joined to TRBJ2-7, with the D segment identity uncertain. Source material: blood. The clonotype comes from a human donor in good health. CDR3 protein: CASSSYPADLDEQYF. The DNA sequence is as follows: TGTGCCAGCAGCTCTTACCCCGCAGATTTGGACGAGCAGTACTTC.